The 18 T cell receptor beta chains in this list originate from one sample, sequenced in a study of cytomegalovirus exposure and HLA in healthy donors. Use of 60 Vbeta and 13 Jbeta primers characterized the PCR. Sequencing was performed with immunoSEQ multiplex PCR; in TCRdb, only in-frame clones are kept and a portion is missing. The table lists 150,000 to 200,000 clones, around 83% of them singletons, with about 2.5% in the top ten. The sequenced sample was PBMCs. These receptors were taken from a man aged 25-45 years in good health and CMV-seropositive.

The V and J genes are TRBV9 and TRBJ2-4; 7 bases line up with TRBD1. Per germline, CDR1 SGDLS and CDR2 YYNGEE. With 2 bases clipped from V and 2 bases from J, the junction kept 13 bases outside the gene matches. The CDR3 runs 18 residues. The CDR3 DNA is TGTGCCAGCAGCGTCGGGACAGAGGGTTCACGGACCAAAAACATTCAGTACTTC. Translation: CASSVGTEGSRTKNIQYF.

This rearrangement joins TRBV29-1 to TRBJ1-1, with D unclear. Trimming stripped 4 bases from V and 5 bases from J, with 14 bases between. The CDR3 is 13 residues long. Germline CDR1 and CDR2: SQVTM and ANQGSEA. The CDR3 sequence: CSVVRGRGTEAFF. In DNA form, the CDR3 reads TGCAGCGTTGTCCGGGGAAGAGGAACTGAAGCTTTCTTT.

The chain links TRBV7-9 to TRBJ1-4, with D unclear. The CDR3 length is 13 residues. The V end lost 2 bases, the J end lost 11 bases, and 12 bases lay between the germline ends. CDR1 and CDR2 (germline): SEHNR, FQNEAQ (reference sequence). The CDR3 coding sequence is TGTGCCAGCAGCTTACAGGCCTCTGTGAAACTGTTTTTT. Translated: CASSLQASVKLFF.

The J gene is TRBJ2-1, the V gene TRBV7-3; 11 bases map to TRBD2. CDR1 is SGHTA and CDR2 is FQGTGA in the germline V gene. After removal of 3 bases from V and 0 bases from J, the junction contained 4 bases not matched to a gene. The length of the CDR3 is 17 residues. CDR3 sequence reads: CASSLTSGISSYNEQFF. DNA for the CDR3: TGTGCCAGCAGCTTGACTAGCGGGATTAGCTCCTACAATGAGCAGTTCTTC.

The chain has TRBV14 and TRBJ1-6; a possible D gene is TRBD1 (6 bases). The CDR3 has 15 amino acids. Germline V gives CDR1 SGHDN, CDR2 FVKESK. Trimming left V 4 bases short and J 10 bases short, with 17 bases between. The CDR3 here is CASSRLGHMNSPLHF. The CDR3 DNA sequence: TGTGCCAGCAGCCGCCTGGGACACATGAACTCACCCCTCCACTTT.

This clone came up once. CDR3 region: CASSLGVSVGKETQYF. As DNA, the CDR3 is TGTGCCAGCAGCTTAGGAGTTAGCGTCGGGAAAGAGACCCAGTACTTC. The chain employs TRBV7-6 and TRBJ2-5; D possibly corresponds to TRBD2 (5 bases). Trimming removed 1 base from V and 3 bases from J, with 15 bases in between. The CDR3 totals 16 residues. Germline CDR1 SGHVS, CDR2 FNYEAQ.

This clone was observed once. The chain couples TRBV5-1 to TRBJ2-2; TRBD1 matches 9 bases. In germline, CDR1 is SGHRS, CDR2 YFSETQ. V lost 5 bases and J lost 0; bases outside the gene matches: 2. The CDR3 covers 15 residues. Here the CDR3 DNA reads TGCGCCAGCAGACAGGGGGCGGCGAACACCGGGGAGCTGTTTTTT. This codes for CASRQGAANTGELFF. The full variable domain, rest sourced from reference TRBV5-1 and TRBJ2-2, is KAGVTQTPRYLIKTRGQQVTLSCSPISGHRSVSWYQQTPGQGLQFLFEYFSETQRNKGNFPGRFSGRQFSNSRSEMNVSTLELGDSALYLCASRQGAANTGELFFGEGSRLTVL.

The chain joins TRBV5-4 to TRBJ1-2; 9 nucleotides match TRBD1. CDR1 is SGHNT, CDR2 YYREEE, per germline (reference sequence). This CDR3 has 15 amino acids. The J segment lost 0 bases and the V segment lost 4 bases, leaving 4 bases of the junction unmatched. The CDR3 DNA is TGTGCCAGCAGCGCCGGGACAGGGTCTAACTATGGCTACACCTTC. Its protein product is CASSAGTGSNYGYTF.

This sequence joins TRBV4-3 and TRBJ1-2; 8 nucleotides line up with TRBD1. This CDR3 comprises 16 residues. After removal of 0 bases from V and 5 bases from J, the junction contained 8 bases not matched to a gene. CDR1 is LGHNA, CDR2 YSLEER, per germline. The CDR3 region is CASSQDVRDRIYGYTF. CDR3 DNA: TGCGCCAGCAGCCAAGATGTGAGGGACAGGATATATGGCTACACCTTC.

This chain connects TRBV18 to TRBJ2-7; 9 bases fit TRBD2. The CDR3 extends over 15 amino acids. The V gene's germline CDR1 is KGHSH and CDR2 LQKENI. The J segment lost 5 bases and the V segment lost 0 bases, leaving 5 bases of the junction unmatched. The CDR3 DNA follows: TGTGCCAGCTCACCACCTAGCGGGAGTATCAACGAGCAGTACTTC. Amino acid sequence: CASSPPSGSINEQYF.

The chain has TRBV28 and TRBJ1-1; 7 positions match TRBD1. Per germline, CDR1 MDHEN and CDR2 SYDVKM. This CDR3 contains 14 residues. The V gene end was trimmed by 4 bases and the J gene end by 4 bases; junction bases not matched to a gene: 6. This chain's CDR3 is CASSSQGGGTEAFF. CDR3 nucleotide sequence: TGTGCCAGCAGTTCCCAGGGGGGCGGCACTGAAGCTTTCTTT.

This clone has only one observation. The chain is built from TRBV7-2 and TRBJ2-5; TRBD1 matches 10 bases. The CDR3 runs to 16 residues. V lost 6 bases and J lost 4; bases outside the gene matches: 11. From germline, CDR1 is SGHTA and CDR2 FQGNSA. The CDR3 spells CASSVNRDRGRETQYF. In DNA, the CDR3 is TGTGCCAGCAGTGTCAACCGGGACAGGGGACGAGAGACCCAGTACTTC.

The chain carries TRBV9 and TRBJ1-3; 10 nucleotides agree with TRBD1. Losses at the gene ends were 0 bases for V and 0 bases for J; bases not matched to a gene: 0. From germline, CDR1 is SGDLS and CDR2 YYNGEE. This CDR3 region has 16 residues. The CDR3 coding sequence is TGTGCCAGCAGCGTAGGGGACAGGGGCTCTGGAAACACCATATATTTT. Translating it yields CASSVGDRGSGNTIYF.

V is TRBV27 and J is TRBJ1-5; D unclear. Trimming stripped 2 bases from V and 7 bases from J, with 12 bases between. Looked up from germline, CDR1 is MNHEY and CDR2 is SMNVEV (reference sequence). This CDR3 comprises 14 residues. CDR3 DNA sequence: TGTGCCAGCAGTTTAAATACTTTACTACAGCCCCAGCATTTT. This codes for CASSLNTLLQPQHF.

The chain has TRBV7-9 and TRBJ2-3, with D possibly matching TRBD1 (6 bases). Germline CDR1 SEHNR, CDR2 FQNEAQ (reference sequence). The CDR3 spans 13 residues. V lost 9 bases to trimming and J lost 3 bases, with 13 bases between them. CDR3: CASQGTTTDTQYF. The CDR3, as DNA: TGTGCCAGTCAAGGGACAACGACAGATACGCAGTATTTT. The variable domain in full, completed from reference TRBV7-9 and TRBJ2-3, reads DTGVSQNPRHKITKRGQNVTFRCDPISEHNRLYWYRQTLGQGPEFLTYFQNEAQLEKSRLLSDRFSAERPKGSFSTLEIQRTEQGDSAMYLCASQGTTTDTQYFGPGTRLTVL.

This rearrangement joins TRBV7-6 to TRBJ2-1, with 10 bases lining up with TRBD2. Per germline, CDR1 SGHVS and CDR2 FNYEAQ. J gave up 6 bases and V 6 bases, and 2 bases lay outside the gene matches. This CDR3 region has 13 residues. In nucleotides, the CDR3 is TGTGCCAGCAGTACTAGCGGGACCAATGAGCAGTTCTTC. It specifies CASSTSGTNEQFF.

The chain links TRBV30 to TRBJ2-1; maybe TRBD1 (6 bases). V was trimmed by 4 bases and J by 5 bases, leaving 12 bases between them. Per germline, CDR1 GTSNPN and CDR2 SVGIG (reference sequence). CDR3 length: 13 amino acids. The DNA for the CDR3 is TGTGCCTGGAATCCGGGACACAACAATGAGCAGTTCTTC. Translated: CAWNPGHNNEQFF. Combining the CDR3 with reference TRBV30 and TRBJ2-1 gives the whole variable domain SQTIHQWPATLVQPVGSPLSLECTVEGTSNPNLYWYRQAAGRGLQLLFYSVGIGQISSEVPQNLSASRPQDRQFILSSKKLLLSDSGFYLCAWNPGHNNEQFFGPGTRLTVL.

The table lists this clone with a few counts. V usage is TRBV6-6 and J usage is TRBJ1-4; 11 nucleotides line up with TRBD1. Trimming removed 1 base from V and 8 bases from J; junction bases left unmatched: 6. The CDR3 is 16 residues long. Germline V gene data show CDR1 as MNHNY and CDR2 as SVGAGI (reference sequence). This CDR3 is CASSYWDRGGVEKLFF. The CDR3 DNA follows: TGTGCCAGCAGTTACTGGGACAGGGGGGGCGTCGAAAAACTGTTTTTT.